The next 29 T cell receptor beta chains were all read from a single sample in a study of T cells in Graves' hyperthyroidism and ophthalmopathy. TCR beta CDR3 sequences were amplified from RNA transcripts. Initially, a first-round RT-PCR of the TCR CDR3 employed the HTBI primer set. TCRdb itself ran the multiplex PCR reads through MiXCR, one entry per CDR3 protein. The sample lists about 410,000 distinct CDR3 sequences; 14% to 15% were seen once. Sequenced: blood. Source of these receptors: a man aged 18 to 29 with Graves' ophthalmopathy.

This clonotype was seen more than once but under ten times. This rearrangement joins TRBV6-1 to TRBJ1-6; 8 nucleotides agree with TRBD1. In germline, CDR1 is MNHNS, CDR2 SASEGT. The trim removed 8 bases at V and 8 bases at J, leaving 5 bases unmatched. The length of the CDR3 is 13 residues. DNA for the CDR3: TGTGCCAGCGCAGGGGGCCTTGATTCACCCCTCCACTTT. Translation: CASAGGLDSPLHF.

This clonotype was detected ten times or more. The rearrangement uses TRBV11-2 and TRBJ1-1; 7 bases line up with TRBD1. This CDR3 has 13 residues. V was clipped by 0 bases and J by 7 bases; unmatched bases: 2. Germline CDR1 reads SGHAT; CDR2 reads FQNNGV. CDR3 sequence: CASSLDPGGEAFF. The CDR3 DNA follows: TGTGCCAGCAGCTTAGACCCAGGGGGTGAAGCTTTCTTT.

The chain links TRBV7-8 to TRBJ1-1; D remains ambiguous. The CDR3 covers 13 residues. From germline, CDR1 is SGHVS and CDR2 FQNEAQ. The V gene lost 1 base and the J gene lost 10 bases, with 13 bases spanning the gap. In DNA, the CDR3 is TGTGCCAGCAGCTTAGACTCAGCGGGTGTAGCTTTCTTT. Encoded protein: CASSLDSAGVAFF.

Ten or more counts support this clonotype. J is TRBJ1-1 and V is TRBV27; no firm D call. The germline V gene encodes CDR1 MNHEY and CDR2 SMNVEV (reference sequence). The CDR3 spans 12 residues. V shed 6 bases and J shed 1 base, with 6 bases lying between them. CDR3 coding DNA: TGTGCCAGCAGGGTAGGGAACACTGAAGCTTTCTTT. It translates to CASRVGNTEAFF.

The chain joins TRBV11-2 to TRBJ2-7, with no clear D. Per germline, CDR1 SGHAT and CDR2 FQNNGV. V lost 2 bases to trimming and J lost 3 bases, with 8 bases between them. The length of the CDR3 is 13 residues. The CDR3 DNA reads TGTGCCAGCAGCTTAATGAAGGTCTACGAGCAGTACTTC. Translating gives CASSLMKVYEQYF.

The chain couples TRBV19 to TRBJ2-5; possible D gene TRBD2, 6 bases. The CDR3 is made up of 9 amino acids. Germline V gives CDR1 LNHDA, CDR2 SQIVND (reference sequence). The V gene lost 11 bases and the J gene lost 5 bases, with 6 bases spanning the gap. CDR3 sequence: CAGGETQYF. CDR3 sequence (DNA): TGTGCCGGGGGGGAGACCCAGTACTTC.

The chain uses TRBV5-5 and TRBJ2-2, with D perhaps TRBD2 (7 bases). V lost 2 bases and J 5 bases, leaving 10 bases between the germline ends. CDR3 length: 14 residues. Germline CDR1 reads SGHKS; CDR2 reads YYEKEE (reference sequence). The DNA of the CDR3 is TGTGCCAGCAGCTTACGGGGGGCAACCGGGGAGCTGTTTTTT. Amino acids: CASSLRGATGELFF.

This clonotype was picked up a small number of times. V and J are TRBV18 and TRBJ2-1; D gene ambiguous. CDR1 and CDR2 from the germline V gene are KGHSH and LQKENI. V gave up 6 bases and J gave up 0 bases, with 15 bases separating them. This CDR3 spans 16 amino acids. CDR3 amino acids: CASSPYPSSSYNEQFF. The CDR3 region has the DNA TGTGCCAGCTCCCCTTACCCCTCCAGCTCCTACAATGAGCAGTTCTTC.

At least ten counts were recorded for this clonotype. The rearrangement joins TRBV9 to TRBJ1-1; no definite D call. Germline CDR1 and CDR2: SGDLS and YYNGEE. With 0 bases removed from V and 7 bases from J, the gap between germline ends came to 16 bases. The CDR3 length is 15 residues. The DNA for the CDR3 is TGTGCCAGCAGCGTAGGCTCCGACCCGATTGGTGAAGCTTTCTTT. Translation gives CASSVGSDPIGEAFF.

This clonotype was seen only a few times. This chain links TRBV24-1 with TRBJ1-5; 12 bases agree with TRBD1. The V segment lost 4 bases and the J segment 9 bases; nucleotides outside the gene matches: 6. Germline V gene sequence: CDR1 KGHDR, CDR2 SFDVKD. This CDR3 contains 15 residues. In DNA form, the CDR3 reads TGTGCCACCAGTGAGGGGACAGGGGGCTTTCGGCCCCAGCATTTT. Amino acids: CATSEGTGGFRPQHF.

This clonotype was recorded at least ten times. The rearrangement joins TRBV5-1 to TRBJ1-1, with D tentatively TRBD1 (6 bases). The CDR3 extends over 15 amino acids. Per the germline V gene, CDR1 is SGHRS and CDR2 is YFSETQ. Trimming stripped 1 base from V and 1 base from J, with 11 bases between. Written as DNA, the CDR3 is TGCGCCAGCAGCTTGCAGGGACAAGAGAACACTGAAGCTTTCTTT. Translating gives CASSLQGQENTEAFF.

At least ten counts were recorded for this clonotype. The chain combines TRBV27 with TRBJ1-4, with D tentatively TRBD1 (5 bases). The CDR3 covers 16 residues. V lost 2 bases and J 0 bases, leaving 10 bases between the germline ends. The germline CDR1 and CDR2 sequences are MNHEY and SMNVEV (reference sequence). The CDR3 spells CASSLTGTATNEKLFF. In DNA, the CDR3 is TGTGCCAGCAGTTTAACCGGGACGGCAACTAATGAAAAACTGTTTTTT.

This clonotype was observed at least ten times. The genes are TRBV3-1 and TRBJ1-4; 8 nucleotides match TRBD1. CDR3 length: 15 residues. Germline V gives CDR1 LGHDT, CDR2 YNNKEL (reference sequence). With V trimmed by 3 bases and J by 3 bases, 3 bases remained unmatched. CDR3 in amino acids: CASSQTGVPNEKLFF. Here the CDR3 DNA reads TGTGCCAGCAGCCAGACAGGGGTACCTAATGAAAAACTGTTTTTT.

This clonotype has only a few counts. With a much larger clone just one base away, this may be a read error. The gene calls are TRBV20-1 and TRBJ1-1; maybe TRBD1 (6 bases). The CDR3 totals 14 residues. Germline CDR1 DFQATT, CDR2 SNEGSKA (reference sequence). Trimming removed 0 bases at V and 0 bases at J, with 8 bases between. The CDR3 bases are TGCAGTGCTAGAGATCAGGGGATGAACACTGAAGCTTTCTTT. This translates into CSARDQGMNTEAFF.

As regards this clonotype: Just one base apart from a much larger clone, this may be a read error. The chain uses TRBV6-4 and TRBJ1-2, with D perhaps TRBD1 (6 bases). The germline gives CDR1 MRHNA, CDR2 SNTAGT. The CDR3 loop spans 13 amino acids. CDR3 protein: CARFTGTNYGYAF. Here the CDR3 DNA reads TGTGCCAGGTTCACAGGGACTAACTATGGCTACGCCTTC.

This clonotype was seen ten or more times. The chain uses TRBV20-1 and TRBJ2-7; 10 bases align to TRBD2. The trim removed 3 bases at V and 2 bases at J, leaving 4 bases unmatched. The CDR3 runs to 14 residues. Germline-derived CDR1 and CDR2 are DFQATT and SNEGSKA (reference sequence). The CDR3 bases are TGCAGTGCTAGTCGGACTAGCGGTCCCTACGAGCAGTACTTC. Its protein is CSASRTSGPYEQYF.

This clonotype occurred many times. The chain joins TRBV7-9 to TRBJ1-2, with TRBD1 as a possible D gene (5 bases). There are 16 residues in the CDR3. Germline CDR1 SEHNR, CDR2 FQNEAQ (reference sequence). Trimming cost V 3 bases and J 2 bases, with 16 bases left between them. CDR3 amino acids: CASSFYSGRGNYGYTF. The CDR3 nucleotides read TGTGCCAGCAGCTTTTACAGCGGCCGGGGCAACTATGGCTACACCTTC.

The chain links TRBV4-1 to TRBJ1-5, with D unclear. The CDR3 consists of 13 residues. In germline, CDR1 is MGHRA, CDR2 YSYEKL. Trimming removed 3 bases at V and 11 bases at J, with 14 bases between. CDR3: CASSHPDRRAQHF. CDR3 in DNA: TGCGCCAGCAGCCATCCCGACCGCCGTGCCCAGCATTTT.

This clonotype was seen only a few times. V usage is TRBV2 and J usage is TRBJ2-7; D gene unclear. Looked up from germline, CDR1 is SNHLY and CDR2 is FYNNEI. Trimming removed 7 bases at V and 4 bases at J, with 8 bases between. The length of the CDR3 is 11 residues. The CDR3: CASKTQYEQYF. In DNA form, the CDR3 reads TGTGCCAGCAAAACGCAATACGAGCAGTACTTC.

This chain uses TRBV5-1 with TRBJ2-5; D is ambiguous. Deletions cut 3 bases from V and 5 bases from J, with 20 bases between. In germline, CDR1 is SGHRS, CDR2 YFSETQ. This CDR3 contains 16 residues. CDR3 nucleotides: TGCGCCAGCAGCTCTCACAAAGGCCCTAGGTGGGAGACCCAGTACTTC. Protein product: CASSSHKGPRWETQYF.

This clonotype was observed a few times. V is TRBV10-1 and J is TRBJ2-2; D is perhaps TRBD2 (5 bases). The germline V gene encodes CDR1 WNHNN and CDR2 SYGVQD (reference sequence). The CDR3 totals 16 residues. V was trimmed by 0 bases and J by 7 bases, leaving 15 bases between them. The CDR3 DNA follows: TGCGCCAGCAGTGAGTCGACGGGAAGATCGGGCGGGGAGCTGTTTTTT. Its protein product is CASSESTGRSGGELFF.

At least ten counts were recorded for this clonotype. The CDR3 bases are TGTGCCAGCAGCTTAGAATTGGGGATTGAGCAGTTCTTC. It yields the protein CASSLELGIEQFF. The chain employs TRBV7-9 and TRBJ2-1; D is undetermined. This CDR3 comprises 13 residues. Germline assignment: CDR1 SEHNR and CDR2 FQNEAQ (reference sequence). V was shortened by 1 base and J by 9 bases, with 10 bases between the two germline ends.

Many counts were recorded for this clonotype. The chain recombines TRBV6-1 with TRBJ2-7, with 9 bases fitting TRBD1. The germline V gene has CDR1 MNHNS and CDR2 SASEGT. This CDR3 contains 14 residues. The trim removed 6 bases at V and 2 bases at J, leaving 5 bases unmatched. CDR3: CASRTGGIPYEQYF. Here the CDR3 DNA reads TGTGCCAGCAGGACAGGGGGGATCCCCTACGAGCAGTACTTC.

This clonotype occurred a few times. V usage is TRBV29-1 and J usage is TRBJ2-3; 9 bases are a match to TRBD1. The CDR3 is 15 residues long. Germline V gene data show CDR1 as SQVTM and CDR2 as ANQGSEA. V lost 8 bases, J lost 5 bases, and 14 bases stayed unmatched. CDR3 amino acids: CSYRTGAGRGDTQYF. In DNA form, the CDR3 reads TGCAGCTATCGGACAGGGGCGGGTAGGGGAGATACGCAGTATTTT.

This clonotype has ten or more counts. CDR3 sequence reads: CASSLVTGQLNYGYTF. CDR3 coding DNA: TGTGCCAGCAGCTTGGTGACAGGGCAATTAAACTATGGCTACACCTTC. The rearrangement uses TRBV7-2 and TRBJ1-2; 7 bases match TRBD1. Germline assignment: CDR1 SGHTA and CDR2 FQGNSA. CDR3 length: 16 residues. J gave up 2 bases and V 3 bases, and 9 bases lay outside the gene matches.

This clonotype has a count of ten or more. CDR3 DNA: TGTGCCAGCAGGGACCACAGGGGGCACGACGGGCACATTCAGTACTTC. Protein product: CASRDHRGHDGHIQYF. The gene calls are TRBV6-1 and TRBJ2-4; 9 bases are a match to TRBD1. V trimming: 6 bases; J trimming: 8 bases; junction bases outside the gene matches: 14. There are 16 residues in the CDR3. Germline V lookup: CDR1 MNHNS, CDR2 SASEGT.

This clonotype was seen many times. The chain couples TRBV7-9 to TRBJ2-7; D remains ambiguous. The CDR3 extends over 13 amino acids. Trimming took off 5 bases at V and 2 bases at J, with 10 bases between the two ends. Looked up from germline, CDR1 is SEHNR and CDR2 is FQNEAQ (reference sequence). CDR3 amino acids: CASSRSATYEQYF. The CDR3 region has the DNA TGTGCCAGCAGCCGAAGCGCCACCTACGAGCAGTACTTC.

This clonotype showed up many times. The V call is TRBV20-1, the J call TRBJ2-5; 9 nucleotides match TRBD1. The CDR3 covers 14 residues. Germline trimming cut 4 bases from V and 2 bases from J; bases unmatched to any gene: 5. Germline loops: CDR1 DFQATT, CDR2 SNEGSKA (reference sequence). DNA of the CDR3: TGCAGTGCTATATCGGGACAGGGACAAGAGACCCAGTACTTC. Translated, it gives CSAISGQGQETQYF.

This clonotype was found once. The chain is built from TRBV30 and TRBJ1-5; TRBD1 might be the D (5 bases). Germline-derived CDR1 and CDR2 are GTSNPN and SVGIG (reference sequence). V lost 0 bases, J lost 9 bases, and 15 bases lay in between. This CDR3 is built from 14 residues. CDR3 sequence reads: CAWSVLRSQGPQHF. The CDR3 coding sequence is TGTGCCTGGAGTGTACTGAGAAGTCAGGGGCCCCAGCATTTT.